This TCR beta chain was identified in a study of control samples from healthy donors and cancer patients. Trimming removed 0 bases at V and 5 bases at J, with 8 bases between. The germline V gene has CDR1 SGHKS and CDR2 YYEKEE (reference sequence). The CDR3 sequence is 13 residues long. Profiled with immunoSEQ multiplex PCR; TCRdb holds only in-frame clones, not every one. The data contain 70,000 to 95,000 clones, 80% to 95% of them singletons. Sequencing input: PBMCs. This clonotype originated in a woman between 40 and 50 years old with lung cancer. The gene calls are TRBV5-5 and TRBJ1-2, with D perhaps TRBD1 (6 bases). The CDR3 nucleotides read TGTGCCAGCAGCTTGGCAGGGACATATGGCTACACCTTC. Translation: CASSLAGTYGYTF.